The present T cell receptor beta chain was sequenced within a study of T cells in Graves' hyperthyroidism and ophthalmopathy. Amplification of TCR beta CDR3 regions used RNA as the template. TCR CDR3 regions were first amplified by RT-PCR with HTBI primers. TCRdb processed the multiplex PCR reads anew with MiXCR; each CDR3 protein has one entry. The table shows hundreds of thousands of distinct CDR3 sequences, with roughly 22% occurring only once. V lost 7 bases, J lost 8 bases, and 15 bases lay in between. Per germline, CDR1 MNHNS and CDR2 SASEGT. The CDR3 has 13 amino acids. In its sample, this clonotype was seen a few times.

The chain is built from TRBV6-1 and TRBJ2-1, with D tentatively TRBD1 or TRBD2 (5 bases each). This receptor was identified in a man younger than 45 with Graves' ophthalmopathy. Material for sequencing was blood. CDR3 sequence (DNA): TGTGCCAGCACCCCCGTGGGGGACGATGAGCAGTTCTTC. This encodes CASTPVGDDEQFF.